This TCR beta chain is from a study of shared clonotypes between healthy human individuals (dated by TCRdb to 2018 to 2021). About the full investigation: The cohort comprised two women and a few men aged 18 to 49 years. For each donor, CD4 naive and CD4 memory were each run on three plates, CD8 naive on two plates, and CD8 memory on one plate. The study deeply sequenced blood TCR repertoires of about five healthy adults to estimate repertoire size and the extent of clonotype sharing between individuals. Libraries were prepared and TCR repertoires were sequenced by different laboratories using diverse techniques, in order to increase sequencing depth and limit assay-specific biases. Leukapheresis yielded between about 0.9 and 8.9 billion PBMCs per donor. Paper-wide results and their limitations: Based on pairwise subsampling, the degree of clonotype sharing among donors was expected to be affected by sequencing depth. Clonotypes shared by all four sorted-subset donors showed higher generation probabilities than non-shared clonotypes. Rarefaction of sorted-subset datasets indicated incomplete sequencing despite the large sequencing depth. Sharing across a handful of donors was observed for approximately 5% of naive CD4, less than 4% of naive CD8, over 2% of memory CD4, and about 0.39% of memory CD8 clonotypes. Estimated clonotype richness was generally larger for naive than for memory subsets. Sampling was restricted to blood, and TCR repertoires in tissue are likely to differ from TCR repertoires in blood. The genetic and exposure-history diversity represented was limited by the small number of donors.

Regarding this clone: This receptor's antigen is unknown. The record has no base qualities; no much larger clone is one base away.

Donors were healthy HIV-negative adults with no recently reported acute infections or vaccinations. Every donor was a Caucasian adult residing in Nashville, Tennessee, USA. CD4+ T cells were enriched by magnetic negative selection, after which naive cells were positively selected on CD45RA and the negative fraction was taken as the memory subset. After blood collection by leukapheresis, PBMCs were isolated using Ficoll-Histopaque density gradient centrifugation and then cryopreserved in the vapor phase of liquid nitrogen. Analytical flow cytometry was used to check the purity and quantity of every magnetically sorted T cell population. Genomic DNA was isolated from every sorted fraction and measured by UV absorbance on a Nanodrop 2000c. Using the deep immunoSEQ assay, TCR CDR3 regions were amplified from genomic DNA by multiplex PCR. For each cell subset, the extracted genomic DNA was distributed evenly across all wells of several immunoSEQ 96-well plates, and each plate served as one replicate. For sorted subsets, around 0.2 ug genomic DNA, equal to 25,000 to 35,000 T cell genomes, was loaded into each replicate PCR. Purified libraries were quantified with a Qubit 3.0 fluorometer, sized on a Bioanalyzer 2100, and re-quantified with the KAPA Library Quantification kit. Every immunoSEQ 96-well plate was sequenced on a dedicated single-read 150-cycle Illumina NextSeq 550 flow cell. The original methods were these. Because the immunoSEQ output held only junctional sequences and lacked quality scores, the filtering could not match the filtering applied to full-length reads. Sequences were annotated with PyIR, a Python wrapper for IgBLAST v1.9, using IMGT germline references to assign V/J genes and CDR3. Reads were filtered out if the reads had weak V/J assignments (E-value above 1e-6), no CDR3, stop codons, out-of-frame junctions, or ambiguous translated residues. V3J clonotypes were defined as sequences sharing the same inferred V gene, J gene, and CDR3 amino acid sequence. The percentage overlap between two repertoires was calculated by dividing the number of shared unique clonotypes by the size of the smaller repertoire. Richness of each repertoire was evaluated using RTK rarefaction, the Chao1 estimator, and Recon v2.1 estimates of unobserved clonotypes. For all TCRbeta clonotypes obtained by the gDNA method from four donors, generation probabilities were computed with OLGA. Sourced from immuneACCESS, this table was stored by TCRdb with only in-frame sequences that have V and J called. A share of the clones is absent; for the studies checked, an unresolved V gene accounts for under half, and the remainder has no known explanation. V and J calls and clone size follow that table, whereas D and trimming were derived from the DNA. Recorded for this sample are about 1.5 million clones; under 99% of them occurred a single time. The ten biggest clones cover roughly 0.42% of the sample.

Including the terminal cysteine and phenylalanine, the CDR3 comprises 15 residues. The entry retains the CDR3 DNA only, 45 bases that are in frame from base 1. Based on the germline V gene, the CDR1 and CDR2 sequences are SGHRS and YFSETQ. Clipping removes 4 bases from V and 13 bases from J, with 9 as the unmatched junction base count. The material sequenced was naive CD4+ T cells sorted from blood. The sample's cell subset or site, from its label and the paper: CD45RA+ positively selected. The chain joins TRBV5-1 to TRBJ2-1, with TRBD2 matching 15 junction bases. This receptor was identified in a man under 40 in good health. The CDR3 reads CASSLGTSGRFGQFF. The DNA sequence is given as TGCGCCAGCAGCCTCGGGACTAGCGGGAGGTTTGGTCAGTTCTTC. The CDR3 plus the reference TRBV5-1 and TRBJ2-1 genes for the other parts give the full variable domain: KAGVTQTPRYLIKTRGQQVTLSCSPISGHRSVSWYQQTPGQGLQFLFEYFSETQRNKGNFPGRFSGRQFSNSRSEMNVSTLELGDSALYLCASSLGTSGRFGQFFGPGTRLTVL.